The clone carrying this TCR beta chain was seen once. Its target is not known. The data were taken from a study of cytomegalovirus exposure and HLA in healthy donors. Study-wide background: HLA-typed donors were the source of about 81 million unique TCRs held in an early data release.

This CDR3 region has 15 residues. In germline, CDR1 is SGHAT, CDR2 FQNNGV. V shed 4 bases, J shed 3 bases, and the junction held 0 bases outside the gene matches. Study-level findings and limits: Later analysis identified a missense DCLRE1C variant that was linked to TCR beta V- and J-gene trimming.

PCR used 60 Vbeta primers and 13 Jbeta primers. Generated by immunoSEQ multiplex PCR, the TCRdb table keeps only in-frame clones and is missing some. In the table there are about 140,000 clones, roughly 80% of which are singletons. Sequenced sample: PBMCs. The receptor was derived from a woman in her forties or fifties in good health and CMV-seropositive. The rearrangement joins TRBV11-2 to TRBJ2-1, with 13 bases that match TRBD2. CDR3 bases: TGTGCCAGCAGCTGGACTAGCGGGGGCTACAATGAGCAGTTCTTC. Translated, it gives CASSWTSGGYNEQFF.